The 2 T cell receptor beta chains in this list originate from one sample, sequenced in a study of blood T cell repertoires in COVID-19. Libraries were prepared by immunoSEQ multiplex PCR; TCRdb keeps only in-frame clonotypes and omits some of them. The sample holds fewer than 45,000 clones, over 90% seen once. The sequencing sample was made of peripheral blood. All receptors derive from a human donor in a cohort sampled during active COVID-19.

The chain employs TRBV9 and TRBJ2-7; the D gene is possibly TRBD1 (6 bases). Germline V gene data show CDR1 as SGDLS and CDR2 as YYNGEE. Trimming took off 2 bases at V and 2 bases at J, with 11 bases between the two ends. The CDR3 extends over 14 amino acids. In DNA, the CDR3 is TGTGCCAGCAGCGTTGGCAGGGGAACCTACGAGCAGTACTTC. Its protein is CASSVGRGTYEQYF.

This clone appeared a single time. This sequence joins TRBV4-3 and TRBJ1-3, with D possibly TRBD1 on 5 matching bases. The CDR3 extends over 16 amino acids. V shed 1 base and J shed 2 bases, with 12 bases lying between them. Germline CDR1 and CDR2: LGHNA and YSLEER. The CDR3 bases are TGCGCCAGCAGCCAAGGTCCTCAGGGCGCTGGAAACACCATATATTTT. This codes for CASSQGPQGAGNTIYF.